This is a list of T cell receptor beta chains from one sample in a study of regulatory T cells in long-lasting Graves disease. Via MiXCR, TCRdb re-called the multiplex PCR reads, giving one row per CDR3 protein. The sample consists of roughly 400,000 distinct CDR3 sequences, around 20% of them appearing once. Sequenced material: peripheral blood mononuclear cells (PBMCs), taken when the disease was refractory, from a patient treated with antithyroid drugs. These receptor sequences come from a female donor with Graves disease. Each CDR3 is given with its conserved first and last residue. The order of the fields is V gene, J gene, D gene, clone size, CDR3 DNA, CDR3 protein. D genes are given only for firm matches. Some rows mark clone size as missing; the rest say once, few, many or name a class of expanded clone.

v_gene: TRBV6-1
j_gene: TRBJ2-7
d_gene: -
abundance: few
CDR3nt: TGTGCCAGCAGTACTACAGGGCGAGTCCACGAGCAGTACTTC
CDR3aa: CASSTTGRVHEQYF

v_gene: TRBV28
j_gene: TRBJ2-7
d_gene: TRBD2
abundance: many
CDR3nt: TGTGCCAGCATGCGCCTAGCGGGTAGTCGCTACGAGCAGTACTTC
CDR3aa: CASMRLAGSRYEQYF

v_gene: TRBV11-2
j_gene: TRBJ2-7
d_gene: TRBD2
abundance: few
CDR3nt: TGTGCCAGCAGCCCACTAGCGGGACCTACCTACGAGCAGTACTTC
CDR3aa: CASSPLAGPTYEQYF

v_gene: TRBV19
j_gene: TRBJ2-3
d_gene: TRBD2
abundance: few
CDR3nt: TGTGCCAGTAGTGTAGTAGCGGGAGAAGATACGCAGTATTTT
CDR3aa: CASSVVAGEDTQYF

v_gene: TRBV7-8
j_gene: TRBJ2-5
d_gene: -
abundance: -
CDR3nt: TGTGCCAGCAGTCTCAAGGCAGTGGCACTCCAAGAGACCCAGTACTTC
CDR3aa: CASSLKAVALQETQYF

v_gene: TRBV28
j_gene: TRBJ1-5
d_gene: -
abundance: few
CDR3nt: TGTGCCAGCAGCCCCCATTTCGGCTCAAGCAATCAGCCCCAGCATTTT
CDR3aa: CASSPHFGSSNQPQHF

v_gene: TRBV6-9
j_gene: TRBJ1-2
d_gene: -
abundance: -
CDR3nt: TGTGCCAGCAGTTACGGGGTGGGCTACTATGGCTACACCTTC
CDR3aa: CASSYGVGYYGYTF

v_gene: TRBV19
j_gene: TRBJ1-5
d_gene: -
abundance: -
CDR3nt: TGTGCCAGTAGTATGTCGTCGAGGAACAATCAGCCCCAGCATTTT
CDR3aa: CASSMSSRNNQPQHF

v_gene: TRBV20-1
j_gene: TRBJ2-7
d_gene: -
abundance: -
CDR3nt: TGCAGTGCTAGTGGACCTAGCGTCGGAAACTACGAGCAGTACTTC
CDR3aa: CSASGPSVGNYEQYF

v_gene: TRBV7-9
j_gene: TRBJ1-1
d_gene: -
abundance: -
CDR3nt: TGTGCCAGCAGCCGCGAGCCCTTGGCGGGTACTGAAGCTTTCTTT
CDR3aa: CASSREPLAGTEAFF

v_gene: TRBV6-1
j_gene: TRBJ2-2
d_gene: -
abundance: many
CDR3nt: TGTGCCTACTCGGTCGGGACCGGGGAGCTGTTTTTT
CDR3aa: CAYSVGTGELFF

v_gene: TRBV6-1
j_gene: TRBJ2-2
d_gene: -
abundance: many
CDR3nt: TGTGCCAGCACCGGTGCGGTTAGCGGAAGCTCGGCCGGGGAGCTGTTTTTT
CDR3aa: CASTGAVSGSSAGELFF

v_gene: TRBV20-1
j_gene: TRBJ2-1
d_gene: -
abundance: -
CDR3nt: TGCAGTGCTAGGGCAGGGGGGGGCGTCTACAATGAGCAGTTCTTC
CDR3aa: CSARAGGGVYNEQFF

v_gene: TRBV4-2
j_gene: TRBJ1-5
d_gene: -
abundance: few
CDR3nt: TGTGCCAGCAGCCAAGATGCGAATAGCAATCAGCCCCAGCATTTT
CDR3aa: CASSQDANSNQPQHF

v_gene: TRBV7-2
j_gene: TRBJ1-2
d_gene: -
abundance: many
CDR3nt: TGTGCCAGCAGCCCGATGCTGGGGGTAGCGGGCTACACCTTC
CDR3aa: CASSPMLGVAGYTF

v_gene: TRBV12-3/TRBV12-4
j_gene: TRBJ2-2
d_gene: TRBD2
abundance: many
CDR3nt: TGTGCCAGCAGCCCAGGAAGACTAGCGGGAGTGGGAAACACCGGGGAGCTGTTTTTT
CDR3aa: CASSPGRLAGVGNTGELFF

v_gene: TRBV20-1
j_gene: TRBJ1-2
d_gene: -
abundance: few
CDR3nt: TGCAGTGCTAGAGAATCCGGGTCTGGCTACACCTTC
CDR3aa: CSARESGSGYTF

v_gene: TRBV25-1
j_gene: TRBJ2-3
d_gene: -
abundance: few
CDR3nt: TGTGCCAGCAGTGATACAGCAGATACGCAGTATTTT
CDR3aa: CASSDTADTQYF

v_gene: TRBV7-9
j_gene: TRBJ2-2
d_gene: TRBD2
abundance: -
CDR3nt: TGTGCCAGCAGCTCCAGGACTAGCGGGAGGGCTCTCCAGAACACCGGGGAGCTGTTTTTT
CDR3aa: CASSSRTSGRALQNTGELFF

v_gene: TRBV2
j_gene: TRBJ2-7
d_gene: TRBD2
abundance: -
CDR3nt: TGTGCCAGCGGGGAGGGCGAGCAGTACTTC
CDR3aa: CASGEGEQYF

v_gene: TRBV20-1
j_gene: TRBJ2-7
d_gene: TRBD2
abundance: few
CDR3nt: TGCAGTGCTATTAGTACGACTAGCGGAACCTACGAGCAGTACTTC
CDR3aa: CSAISTTSGTYEQYF

v_gene: TRBV29-1
j_gene: TRBJ2-5
d_gene: -
abundance: few
CDR3nt: TGCAGCGTTGAAGGACTTCAAGAGACCCAGTACTTC
CDR3aa: CSVEGLQETQYF

v_gene: TRBV6-2/TRBV6-3
j_gene: TRBJ1-5
d_gene: -
abundance: -
CDR3nt: TGCTCCAGCAATCGGGGGCCTCATAGCAATCAGCCCCAGCATTTT
CDR3aa: CSSNRGPHSNQPQHF

v_gene: TRBV7-9
j_gene: TRBJ2-7
d_gene: -
abundance: -
CDR3nt: TGTGCCAGCAGCTTAGAGCCGGCATGGCACGAGCAGTACTTC
CDR3aa: CASSLEPAWHEQYF

v_gene: TRBV19
j_gene: TRBJ1-5
d_gene: -
abundance: -
CDR3nt: TGTGCCAGTAGTATAGAAGGGGGGCTTCAGCCCCAGCATTTT
CDR3aa: CASSIEGGLQPQHF

v_gene: TRBV10-3
j_gene: TRBJ1-2
d_gene: -
abundance: -
CDR3nt: TGTGCCATCAGTGAGTCGGCAGGGGCTGGCTACACCTTC
CDR3aa: CAISESAGAGYTF

v_gene: TRBV28
j_gene: TRBJ2-3
d_gene: -
abundance: few
CDR3nt: TGTGCCAGCAGTCTCGCGGAGGGGGGGGTAGAAGATACGCAGTATTTT
CDR3aa: CASSLAEGGVEDTQYF

v_gene: TRBV7-8
j_gene: TRBJ1-1
d_gene: -
abundance: few
CDR3nt: TGTGCCAGCAGCTCTCCCATGACCGTGAACACTGAAGCTTTCTTT
CDR3aa: CASSSPMTVNTEAFF

v_gene: TRBV7-8
j_gene: TRBJ2-4
d_gene: -
abundance: many
CDR3nt: TGTGCCAGCAGCCTGACCGAGAACCTCGCCAAAAACATTCAGTACTTC
CDR3aa: CASSLTENLAKNIQYF